The TCR beta chain described here comes from a study of blood T cell repertoires in COVID-19. About the research overall: There were acute and convalescent COVID-19 samples, and they came from the United States, Italy and Spain. Sample material is recorded as cDNA or gDNA derived from T cells, B-cell-depleted T cells, or PBMCs.

Germline V gene lookup returns CDR1 SGHDT and CDR2 YYEEEE. With V trimmed by 1 base and J by 6 bases, 8 bases remained unmatched. CDR3 length: 15 amino acids. In the authors' methods: Using reference gene primer amplification, nucleated cell counts were estimated. Repertoires were generated with immunoSEQ multiplex PCR, while TCRdb's copy carries only in-frame clones and drops some. Clonal size and the V and J genes are those of that table, whereas D and trimming came from the DNA. This sample yields approximately 140,000 clones, of which roughly four fifths are seen a single time; 8.8% belongs to the top ten.

The sequence was obtained from a woman aged 80 or over in a cohort sampled during active or convalescent COVID-19. The sample consisted of peripheral blood. The chain joins TRBV5-6 to TRBJ2-3, with TRBD2 matching over 7 bases. The DNA for the CDR3 is TGTGCCAGCAGCTTGTATACTAGCGACGGGGATACGCAGTATTTT. Protein sequence: CASSLYTSDGDTQYF. Full variable domain (rest looked up from reference TRBV5-6 and TRBJ2-3): DAGVTQSPTHLIKTRGQQVTLRCSPKSGHDTVSWYQQALGQGPQFIFQYYEEEERQRGNFPDRFSGHQFPNYSSELNVNALLLGDSALYLCASSLYTSDGDTQYFGPGTRLTVL.